A selection of T cell receptor beta chains follows, all from one sample in a study of blood T cell repertoires in COVID-19. Here immunoSEQ multiplex PCR was the method, and the copy in TCRdb shows in-frame clones only, minus some. The table shows under 200,000 clones, with roughly 80% occurring only once. Sequences were obtained from peripheral blood. These receptors originate from a man younger than 35 with active or convalescent COVID-19. Each CDR3 is given with its conserved first and last residue. Fields, in order: clone size, V gene, J gene, D gene, CDR3 protein, CDR3 DNA. D genes are given only for firm matches. The size entry is marked missing in some rows and otherwise reads once, few, many or a size class.

abundance: -
v_gene: TRBV5-4
j_gene: TRBJ2-7
d_gene: -
CDR3aa: CASSLAGLTYEQYF
CDR3nt: TGTGCCAGCAGCTTGGCAGGGTTGACCTACGAGCAGTACTTC

abundance: -
v_gene: TRBV9
j_gene: TRBJ2-2
d_gene: -
CDR3aa: CASSVLAGVTGELFF
CDR3nt: TGTGCCAGCAGCGTATTGGCAGGGGTCACCGGGGAGCTGTTTTTT

abundance: -
v_gene: TRBV28
j_gene: TRBJ2-7
d_gene: TRBD1
CDR3aa: CASSLSATGGSYEQYF
CDR3nt: TGTGCCAGCAGTTTATCGGCGACAGGGGGTTCCTACGAGCAGTACTTC

abundance: -
v_gene: TRBV30
j_gene: TRBJ1-2
d_gene: TRBD1
CDR3aa: CAWSVGAGTGSGYTF
CDR3nt: TGTGCCTGGAGTGTCGGGGCCGGGACAGGTTCTGGCTACACCTTC

abundance: -
v_gene: TRBV23-1
j_gene: TRBJ1-2
d_gene: TRBD1
CDR3aa: CASSHPGTGEGLGYTF
CDR3nt: TGCGCCAGCAGTCACCCTGGGACAGGGGAAGGTCTTGGCTACACCTTC

abundance: -
v_gene: TRBV4-1
j_gene: TRBJ1-4
d_gene: TRBD1
CDR3aa: CASRRTGGSEKLFF
CDR3nt: TGCGCCAGCAGGCGTACAGGGGGCAGTGAAAAACTGTTTTTT

abundance: few
v_gene: TRBV7-2
j_gene: TRBJ1-5
d_gene: -
CDR3aa: CASSQGAYSNQPQHF
CDR3nt: TGTGCCAGCAGTCAGGGCGCCTATAGCAATCAGCCCCAGCATTTT

abundance: -
v_gene: TRBV15
j_gene: TRBJ2-7
d_gene: TRBD1
CDR3aa: CATSIGQGASSYEQYF
CDR3nt: TGTGCCACCAGCATTGGCCAGGGGGCCTCCTCCTACGAGCAGTACTTC

abundance: -
v_gene: TRBV12-3/TRBV12-4
j_gene: TRBJ2-2
d_gene: -
CDR3aa: CASRRATAGELFF
CDR3nt: TGTGCCAGCAGGCGGGCCACCGCCGGGGAGCTGTTTTTT

abundance: once
v_gene: TRBV10-3
j_gene: TRBJ1-2
d_gene: -
CDR3aa: CAISEFQATYGYTF
CDR3nt: TGTGCCATCAGTGAGTTCCAGGCGACATATGGCTACACCTTC

abundance: -
v_gene: TRBV7-2
j_gene: TRBJ2-1
d_gene: TRBD2
CDR3aa: CASSLGISGIEQFF
CDR3nt: TGTGCCAGCAGCTTAGGGATTAGCGGGATAGAGCAGTTCTTC

abundance: -
v_gene: TRBV11-2
j_gene: TRBJ1-1
d_gene: -
CDR3aa: CASSLGVRGNTEAFF
CDR3nt: TGTGCCAGCAGCTTAGGGGTACGGGGAAACACTGAAGCTTTCTTT

abundance: -
v_gene: TRBV12-3/TRBV12-4
j_gene: TRBJ2-7
d_gene: -
CDR3aa: CASSLNRPYEQYF
CDR3nt: TGTGCCAGCAGTTTGAACAGGCCCTACGAGCAGTACTTC

abundance: -
v_gene: TRBV5-1
j_gene: TRBJ1-1
d_gene: TRBD1
CDR3aa: CASSLGGTGPGTEAFF
CDR3nt: TGCGCCAGCAGCTTGGGTGGGACAGGCCCCGGCACTGAAGCTTTCTTT

abundance: -
v_gene: TRBV5-6
j_gene: TRBJ2-3
d_gene: TRBD2
CDR3aa: CASCLAGRGGRGTDTQYF
CDR3nt: TGTGCCAGCTGCTTGGCGGGGCGGGGGGGCCGCGGCACAGATACGCAGTATTTT

abundance: -
v_gene: TRBV9
j_gene: TRBJ2-3
d_gene: TRBD2
CDR3aa: CASSTRTSGTDTQYF
CDR3nt: TGTGCCAGCAGCACTCGGACTAGCGGGACGGATACGCAGTATTTT

abundance: -
v_gene: TRBV3-1/TRBV3-2
j_gene: TRBJ2-2
d_gene: -
CDR3aa: CASSQVRGRPGELFF
CDR3nt: TGTGCCAGCAGCCAAGTGCGAGGGAGACCCGGGGAGCTGTTTTTT

abundance: once
v_gene: TRBV6-5
j_gene: TRBJ2-3
d_gene: TRBD1
CDR3aa: CASKRQGAGTDTQYF
CDR3nt: TGTGCCAGCAAGAGACAGGGGGCCGGGACAGATACGCAGTATTTT

abundance: -
v_gene: TRBV7-9
j_gene: TRBJ2-1
d_gene: TRBD2
CDR3aa: CASSLIAGGPNEQFF
CDR3nt: TGTGCCAGCAGCTTAATAGCGGGAGGGCCAAATGAGCAGTTCTTC

abundance: -
v_gene: TRBV19
j_gene: TRBJ1-2
d_gene: TRBD1
CDR3aa: CASSPQGYGYTF
CDR3nt: TGTGCCAGTAGTCCACAGGGGTATGGCTACACCTTC

abundance: -
v_gene: TRBV24-1
j_gene: TRBJ2-1
d_gene: -
CDR3aa: CATSPPGESYNEQFF
CDR3nt: TGTGCCACCAGTCCCCCCGGGGAATCCTACAATGAGCAGTTCTTC

abundance: -
v_gene: TRBV2
j_gene: TRBJ2-4
d_gene: -
CDR3aa: CASSEDPGVLLAKNIQYF
CDR3nt: TGTGCCAGCAGTGAAGACCCGGGGGTTCTACTAGCCAAAAACATTCAGTACTTC

abundance: -
v_gene: TRBV18
j_gene: TRBJ1-5
d_gene: -
CDR3aa: CASSPGIWENQPQHF
CDR3nt: TGTGCCAGCTCACCGGGTATTTGGGAGAATCAGCCCCAGCATTTT

abundance: -
v_gene: TRBV28
j_gene: TRBJ2-1
d_gene: -
CDR3aa: CASSLPGYNEQFF
CDR3nt: TGTGCCAGCAGTTTACCGGGTTACAATGAGCAGTTCTTC

abundance: -
v_gene: TRBV19
j_gene: TRBJ2-1
d_gene: TRBD2
CDR3aa: CASTSGYEQFF
CDR3nt: TGTGCCAGCACTAGCGGCTATGAGCAGTTCTTC

abundance: -
v_gene: TRBV7-8
j_gene: TRBJ1-5
d_gene: -
CDR3aa: CASSREDSNQPQHF
CDR3nt: TGTGCCAGCAGTAGGGAGGATAGCAATCAGCCCCAGCATTTT

abundance: -
v_gene: TRBV30
j_gene: TRBJ2-5
d_gene: -
CDR3aa: CACSAGGGVQETQYF
CDR3nt: TGTGCCTGCTCGGCGGGCGGAGGGGTTCAAGAGACCCAGTACTTC

abundance: -
v_gene: TRBV4-2
j_gene: TRBJ2-7
d_gene: TRBD2
CDR3aa: CASSQGTSEVSQYF
CDR3nt: TGTGCCAGCAGCCAAGGCACTAGCGAGGTCAGTCAGTACTTC

abundance: -
v_gene: TRBV27
j_gene: TRBJ1-2
d_gene: -
CDR3aa: CASSQNRDSYGYTF
CDR3nt: TGTGCCAGCAGTCAAAACCGGGATTCCTATGGCTACACCTTC

abundance: -
v_gene: TRBV4-2
j_gene: TRBJ2-6
d_gene: TRBD2
CDR3aa: CASSQERRGVSGANVLTF
CDR3nt: TGTGCCAGCAGCCAAGAGAGGCGGGGGGTCTCTGGGGCCAACGTCCTGACTTTC

abundance: -
v_gene: TRBV18
j_gene: TRBJ1-2
d_gene: TRBD1
CDR3aa: CASSPGQGMGYGYTF
CDR3nt: TGTGCCAGCTCACCTGGACAGGGAATGGGCTATGGCTACACCTTC

abundance: -
v_gene: TRBV7-8
j_gene: TRBJ2-5
d_gene: TRBD1
CDR3aa: CASSAGTGGGTQYF
CDR3nt: TGTGCCAGCAGCGCGGGGACAGGGGGTGGAACCCAGTACTTC

abundance: once
v_gene: TRBV23-1
j_gene: TRBJ2-2
d_gene: TRBD2
CDR3aa: CASSLPAGTTGELFF
CDR3nt: TGCGCCAGCAGTCTCCCAGCGGGGACCACCGGGGAGCTGTTTTTT